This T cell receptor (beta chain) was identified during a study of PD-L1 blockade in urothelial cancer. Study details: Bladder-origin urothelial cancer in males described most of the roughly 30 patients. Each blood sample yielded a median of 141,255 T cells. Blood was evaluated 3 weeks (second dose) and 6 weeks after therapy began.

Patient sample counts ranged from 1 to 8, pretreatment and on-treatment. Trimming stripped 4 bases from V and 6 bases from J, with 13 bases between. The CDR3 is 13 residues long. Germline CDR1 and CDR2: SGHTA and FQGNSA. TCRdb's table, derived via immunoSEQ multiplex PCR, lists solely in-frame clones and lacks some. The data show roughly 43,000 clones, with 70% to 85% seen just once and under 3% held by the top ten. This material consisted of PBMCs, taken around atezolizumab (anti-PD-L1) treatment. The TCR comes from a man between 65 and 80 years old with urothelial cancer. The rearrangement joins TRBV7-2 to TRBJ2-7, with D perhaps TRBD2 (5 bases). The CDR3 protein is CASSSQSEGEQYF. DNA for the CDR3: TGTGCCAGCAGCTCTCAATCAGAGGGCGAGCAGTACTTC.